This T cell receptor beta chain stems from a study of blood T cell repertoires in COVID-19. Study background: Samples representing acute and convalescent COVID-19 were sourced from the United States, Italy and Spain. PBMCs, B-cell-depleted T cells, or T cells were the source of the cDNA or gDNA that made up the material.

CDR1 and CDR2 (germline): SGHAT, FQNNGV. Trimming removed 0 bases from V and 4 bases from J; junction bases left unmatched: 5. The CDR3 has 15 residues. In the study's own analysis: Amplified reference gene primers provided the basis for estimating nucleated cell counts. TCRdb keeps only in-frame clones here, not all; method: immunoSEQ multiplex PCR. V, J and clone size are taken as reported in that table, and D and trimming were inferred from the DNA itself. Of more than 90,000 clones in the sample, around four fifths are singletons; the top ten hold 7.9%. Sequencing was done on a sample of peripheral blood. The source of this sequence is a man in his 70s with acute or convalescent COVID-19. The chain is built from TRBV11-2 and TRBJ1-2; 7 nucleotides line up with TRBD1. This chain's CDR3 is CASSLDHTGAYGYTF. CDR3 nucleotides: TGTGCCAGCAGCTTAGACCACACAGGGGCCTATGGCTACACCTTC.